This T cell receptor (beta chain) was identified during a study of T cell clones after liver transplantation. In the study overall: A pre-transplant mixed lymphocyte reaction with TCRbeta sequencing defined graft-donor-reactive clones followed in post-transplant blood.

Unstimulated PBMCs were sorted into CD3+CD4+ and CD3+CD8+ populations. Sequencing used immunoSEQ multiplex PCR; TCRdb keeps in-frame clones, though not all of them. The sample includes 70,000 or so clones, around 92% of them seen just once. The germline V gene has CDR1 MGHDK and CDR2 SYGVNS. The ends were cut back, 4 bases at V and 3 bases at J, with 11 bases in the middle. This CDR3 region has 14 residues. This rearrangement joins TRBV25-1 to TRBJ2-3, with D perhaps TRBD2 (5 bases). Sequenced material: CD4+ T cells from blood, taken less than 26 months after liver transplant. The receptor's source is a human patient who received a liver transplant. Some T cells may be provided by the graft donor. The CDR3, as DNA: TGTGCCAGCAGTGGTGAGGGATTTACAGATACGCAGTATTTT. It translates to CASSGEGFTDTQYF.